This TCR beta chain was observed in a study of T-cell memory formation after mild COVID-19. The overall study: Across donors, TCR clusters were largely donor specific. Study results and caveats: SARS-CoV-2 specificity was not confirmed for second-wave clones peaking on day 37. Pre-infection memory harbored some responding clones, suggesting cross-reactive memory joined. Chiefly within CM and EM were the contracting CD4+ clones; CD8+ ones were within EMRA.

Concerning this clonotype: Its antigen remains unidentified.

Via MiXCR, TCRdb re-called the 5' RACE reads, giving one row per CDR3 protein. The data hold about 560,000 distinct CDR3 sequences, with around 16% observed a single time. CDR1 SEHNR and CDR2 FQNEAQ come from the germline V gene (reference sequence). This CDR3 has 14 residues. V was clipped by 2 bases and J by 4 bases, with 11 bases between them. The source material was PBMCs or a T cell subset sorted from them (not recorded which). The source of this sequence is an adult woman who had mild COVID-19 (a few samples of this study predate the infection). Cell type and time point are not known. The V call is TRBV7-9, the J call TRBJ1-2; D remains unclear. The CDR3 coding sequence is TGTGCCAGCAGCTTAACTCAACACGGCTATGGCTACACCTTC. It yields the protein CASSLTQHGYGYTF.